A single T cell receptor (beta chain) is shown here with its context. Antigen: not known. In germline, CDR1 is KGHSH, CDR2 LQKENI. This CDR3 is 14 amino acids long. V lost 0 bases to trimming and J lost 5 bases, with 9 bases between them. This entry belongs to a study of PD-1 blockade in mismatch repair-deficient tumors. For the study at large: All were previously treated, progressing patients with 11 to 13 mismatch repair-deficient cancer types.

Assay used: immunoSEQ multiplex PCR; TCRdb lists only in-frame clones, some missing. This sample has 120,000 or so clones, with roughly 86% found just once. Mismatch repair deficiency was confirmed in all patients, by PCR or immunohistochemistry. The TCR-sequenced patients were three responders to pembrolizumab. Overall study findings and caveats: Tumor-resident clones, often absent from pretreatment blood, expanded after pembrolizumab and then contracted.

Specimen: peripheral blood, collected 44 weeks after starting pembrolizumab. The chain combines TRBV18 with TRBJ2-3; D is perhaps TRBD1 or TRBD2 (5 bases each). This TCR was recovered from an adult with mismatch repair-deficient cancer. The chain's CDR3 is CASSPPGTLDTQYF. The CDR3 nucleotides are TGTGCCAGCTCACCACCAGGGACGTTAGATACGCAGTATTTT.